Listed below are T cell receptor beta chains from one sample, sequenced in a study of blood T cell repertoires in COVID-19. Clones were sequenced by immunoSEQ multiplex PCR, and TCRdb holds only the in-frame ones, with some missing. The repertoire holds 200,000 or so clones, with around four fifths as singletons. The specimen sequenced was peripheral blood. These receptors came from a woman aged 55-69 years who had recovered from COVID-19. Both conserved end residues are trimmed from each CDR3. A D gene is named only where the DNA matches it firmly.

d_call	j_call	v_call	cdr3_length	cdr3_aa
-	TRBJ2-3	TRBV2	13	ASSDGRVPTDTQY
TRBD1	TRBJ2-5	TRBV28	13	ASRKPGQWEETQY
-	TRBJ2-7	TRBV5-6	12	ASSFTGSSYEQY
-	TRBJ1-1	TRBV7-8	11	ASSGRTELKAF
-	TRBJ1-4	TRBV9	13	ASSASGLNDEKLF
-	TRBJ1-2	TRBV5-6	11	ASSVDSEDGYT
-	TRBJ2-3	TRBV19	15	ASSIARWRGQADTQY
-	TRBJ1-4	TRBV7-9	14	ASSLPIKQRNEKLF
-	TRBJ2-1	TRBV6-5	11	ASGPSSYNEQF
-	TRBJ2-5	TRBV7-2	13	ASSLGSRAEETQY
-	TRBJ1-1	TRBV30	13	AWSLTLAGKTEAF
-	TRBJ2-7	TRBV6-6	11	ASSYDRRAEQY
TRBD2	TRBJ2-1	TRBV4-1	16	ASSQDRIAGGRINEQF
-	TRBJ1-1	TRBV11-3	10	ASSLDGAEAF
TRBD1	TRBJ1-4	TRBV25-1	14	ASSESRTGRNEKLF
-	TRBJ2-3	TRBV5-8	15	ASSLGLTGGPTDTQY
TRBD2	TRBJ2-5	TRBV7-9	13	ASSFPSGGVETQY
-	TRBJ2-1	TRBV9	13	ASSVALTGDNEQF
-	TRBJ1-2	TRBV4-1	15	ASSLRPDTGTDALYT
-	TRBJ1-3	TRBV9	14	ASSPPGGGPGNTIY
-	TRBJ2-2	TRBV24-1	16	ATSEGPWRAAYTGELF
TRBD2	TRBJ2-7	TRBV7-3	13	ASSLNSEAGGPAY
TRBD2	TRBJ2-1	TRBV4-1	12	ASSLGLASNEQF
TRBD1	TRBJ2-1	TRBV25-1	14	ASSESNRGPWDEQF
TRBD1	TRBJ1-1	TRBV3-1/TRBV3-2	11	ASSHFRGPEAF
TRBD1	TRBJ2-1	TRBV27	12	ASKQGRPYNEQF
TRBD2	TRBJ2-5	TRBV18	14	ASSPAPSGGEETQY
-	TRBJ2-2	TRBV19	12	ASSTAFNTGELF